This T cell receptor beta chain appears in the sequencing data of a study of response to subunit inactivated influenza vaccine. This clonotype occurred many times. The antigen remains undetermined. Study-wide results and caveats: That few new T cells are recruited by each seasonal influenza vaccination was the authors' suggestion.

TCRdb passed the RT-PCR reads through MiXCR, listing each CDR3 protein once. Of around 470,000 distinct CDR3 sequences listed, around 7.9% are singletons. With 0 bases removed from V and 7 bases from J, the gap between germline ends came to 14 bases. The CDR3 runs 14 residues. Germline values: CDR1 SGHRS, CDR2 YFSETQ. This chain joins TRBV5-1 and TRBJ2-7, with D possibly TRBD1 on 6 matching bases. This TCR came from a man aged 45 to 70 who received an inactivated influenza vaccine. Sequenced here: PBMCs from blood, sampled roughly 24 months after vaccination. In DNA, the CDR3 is TGCGCCAGCAGCTTGGTACCGGGACACCTAGAGCAGTACTTC. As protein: CASSLVPGHLEQYF. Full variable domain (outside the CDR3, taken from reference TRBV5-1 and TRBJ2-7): KAGVTQTPRYLIKTRGQQVTLSCSPISGHRSVSWYQQTPGQGLQFLFEYFSETQRNKGNFPGRFSGRQFSNSRSEMNVSTLELGDSALYLCASSLVPGHLEQYFGPGTRLTVT.